The T cell receptor beta chain under discussion was sequenced for a study of T cells after yellow fever vaccination. General study results and limits: Subsequent to the booster, the majority of primary-vaccination clones reappeared (96% CD4, 70% to 90% CD8).

One entry per CDR3 protein, called by TCRdb with MiXCR from the 5' RACE reads. Among roughly 500,000 distinct CDR3 sequences listed, roughly a fifth were seen once. This clonotype showed up just a few times. Its target is not known. The CDR3 has 13 amino acids. Trimming stripped 3 bases from V and 4 bases from J, with 9 bases between. Per germline, CDR1 SEHNR and CDR2 FQNEAQ (reference sequence). This sequence was found in a young man who received the YFV17D yellow fever vaccine. The chain recombines TRBV7-9 with TRBJ1-2; D is ambiguous. The sample in question was PBMCs, obtained 15 days after the yellow fever booster vaccination. The CDR3 region has the DNA TGTGCCAGCAGCTTGGACCCCGCCTATGGCTACACCTTC. It is translated as CASSLDPAYGYTF.